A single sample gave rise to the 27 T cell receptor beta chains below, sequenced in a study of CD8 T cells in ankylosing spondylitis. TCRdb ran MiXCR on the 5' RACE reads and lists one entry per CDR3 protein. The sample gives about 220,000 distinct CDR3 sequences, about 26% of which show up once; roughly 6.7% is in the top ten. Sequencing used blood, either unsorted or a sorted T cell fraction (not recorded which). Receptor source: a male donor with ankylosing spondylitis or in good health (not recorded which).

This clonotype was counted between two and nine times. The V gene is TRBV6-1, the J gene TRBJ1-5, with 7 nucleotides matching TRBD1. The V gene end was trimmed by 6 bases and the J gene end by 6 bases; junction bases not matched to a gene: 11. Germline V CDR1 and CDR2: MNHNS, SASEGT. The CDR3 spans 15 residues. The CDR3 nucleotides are TGTGCCAGCAGCCCCGCGACAGGGATGGGTCAGCCCCAGCATTTT. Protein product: CASSPATGMGQPQHF.

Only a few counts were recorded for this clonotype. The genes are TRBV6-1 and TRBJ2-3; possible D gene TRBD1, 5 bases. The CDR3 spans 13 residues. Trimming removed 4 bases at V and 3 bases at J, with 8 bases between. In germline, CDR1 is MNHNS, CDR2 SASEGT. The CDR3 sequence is CASSAGFTDTQYF. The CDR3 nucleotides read TGTGCCAGCAGTGCAGGGTTTACAGATACGCAGTATTTT.

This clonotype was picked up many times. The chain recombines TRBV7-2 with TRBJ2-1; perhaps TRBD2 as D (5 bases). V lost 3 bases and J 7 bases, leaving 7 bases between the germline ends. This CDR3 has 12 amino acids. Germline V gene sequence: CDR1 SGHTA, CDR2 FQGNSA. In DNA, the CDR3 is TGTGCCAGCAGCTTTCCGGGAAATGAGCAGTTCTTC. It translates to CASSFPGNEQFF.

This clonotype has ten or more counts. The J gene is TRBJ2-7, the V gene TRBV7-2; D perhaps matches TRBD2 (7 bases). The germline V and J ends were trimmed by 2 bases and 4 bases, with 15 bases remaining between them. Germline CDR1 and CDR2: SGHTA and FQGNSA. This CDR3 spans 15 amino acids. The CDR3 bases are TGTGCCAGCAGCTTATTGGTGGGAGGGACATACGAGCAGTACTTC. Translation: CASSLLVGGTYEQYF.

The DNA of the CDR3 is TGTGCCATCACTAAGAGCCCCGCTGAGACCCAGTACTTC. Residues: CAITKSPAETQYF. This sequence joins TRBV10-3 and TRBJ2-5, with D uncertain. This CDR3 has 13 residues. Trimming removed 7 bases at V and 5 bases at J, with 14 bases between. Germline loops: CDR1 ENHRY, CDR2 SYGVKD.

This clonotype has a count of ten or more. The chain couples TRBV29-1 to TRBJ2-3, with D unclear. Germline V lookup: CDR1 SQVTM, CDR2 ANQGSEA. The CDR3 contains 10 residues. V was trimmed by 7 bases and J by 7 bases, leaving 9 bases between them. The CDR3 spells CSAEANTQYF. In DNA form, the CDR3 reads TGCAGCGCCGAAGCGAATACGCAGTATTTT.

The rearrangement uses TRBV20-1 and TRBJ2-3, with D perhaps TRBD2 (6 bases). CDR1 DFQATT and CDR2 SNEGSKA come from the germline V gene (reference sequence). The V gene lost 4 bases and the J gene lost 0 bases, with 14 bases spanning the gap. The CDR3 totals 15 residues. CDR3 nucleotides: TGCAGTGCTACCCCGGCCAGCGGGAGCACAGATACGCAGTATTTT. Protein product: CSATPASGSTDTQYF.

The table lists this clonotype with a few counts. CDR3 in DNA: TGTGCCAGCAGCTTAGCGGGGACATCTGACTATGGCTACACCTTC. Translation: CASSLAGTSDYGYTF. V and J are TRBV7-2 and TRBJ1-2; D is perhaps TRBD1 (6 bases). Germline V gene sequence: CDR1 SGHTA, CDR2 FQGNSA. The CDR3 has 15 amino acids. V was cut by 0 bases and J by 3 bases, with 11 bases left in between.

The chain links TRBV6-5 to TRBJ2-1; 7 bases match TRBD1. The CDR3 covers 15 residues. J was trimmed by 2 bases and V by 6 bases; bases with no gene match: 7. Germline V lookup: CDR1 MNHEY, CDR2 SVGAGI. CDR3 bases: TGTGCCAGCAGCTACGGGACAGTAGCCTACAATGAGCAGTTCTTC. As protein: CASSYGTVAYNEQFF.

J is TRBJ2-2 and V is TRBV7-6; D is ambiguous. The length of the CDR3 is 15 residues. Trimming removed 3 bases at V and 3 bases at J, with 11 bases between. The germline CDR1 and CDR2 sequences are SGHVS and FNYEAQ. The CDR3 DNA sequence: TGTGCCAGCAGCTTGGGTAGGGCTTACACCGGGGAGCTGTTTTTT. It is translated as CASSLGRAYTGELFF.

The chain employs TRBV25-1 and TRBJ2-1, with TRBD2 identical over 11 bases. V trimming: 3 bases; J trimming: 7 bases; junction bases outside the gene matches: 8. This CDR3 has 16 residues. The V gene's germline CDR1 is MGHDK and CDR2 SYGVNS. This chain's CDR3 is CASSDPGLAGANEQFF. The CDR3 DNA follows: TGTGCCAGCAGTGATCCCGGACTAGCGGGTGCAAATGAGCAGTTCTTC.

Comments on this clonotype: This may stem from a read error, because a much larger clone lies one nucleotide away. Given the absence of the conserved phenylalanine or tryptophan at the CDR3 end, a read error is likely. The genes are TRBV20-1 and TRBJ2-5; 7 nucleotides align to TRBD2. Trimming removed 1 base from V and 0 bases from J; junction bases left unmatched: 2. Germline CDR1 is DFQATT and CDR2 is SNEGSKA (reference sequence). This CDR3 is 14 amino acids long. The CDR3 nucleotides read TGCAGTGCTAGAGGGGAGGGGTACCAAGAGACCCAGTACCTC. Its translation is CSARGEGYQETQYL.

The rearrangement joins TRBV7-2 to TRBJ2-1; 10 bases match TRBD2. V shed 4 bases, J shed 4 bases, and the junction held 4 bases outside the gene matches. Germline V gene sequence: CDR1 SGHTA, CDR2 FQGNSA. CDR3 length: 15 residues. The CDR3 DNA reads TGTGCCAGCAGCTCGAGCGGGGGGGGATACAATGAGCAGTTCTTC. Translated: CASSSSGGGYNEQFF. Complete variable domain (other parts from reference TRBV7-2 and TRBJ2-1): GAGVSQSPSNKVTEKGKDVELRCDPISGHTALYWYRQSLGQGLEFLIYFQGNSAPDKSGLPSDRFSAERTGGSVSTLTIQRTQQEDSAVYLCASSSSGGGYNEQFFGPGTRLTVL.

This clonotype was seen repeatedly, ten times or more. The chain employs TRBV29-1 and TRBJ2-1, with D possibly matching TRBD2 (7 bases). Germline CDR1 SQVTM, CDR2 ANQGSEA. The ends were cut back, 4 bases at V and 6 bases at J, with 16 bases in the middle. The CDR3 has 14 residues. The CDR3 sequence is CSVGYGGPSNEQFF. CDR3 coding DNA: TGCAGCGTTGGGTACGGGGGGCCGAGCAATGAGCAGTTCTTC.

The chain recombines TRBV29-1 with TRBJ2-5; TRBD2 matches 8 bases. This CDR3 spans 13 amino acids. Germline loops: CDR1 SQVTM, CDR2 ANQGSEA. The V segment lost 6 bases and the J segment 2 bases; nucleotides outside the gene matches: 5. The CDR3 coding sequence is TGCAGCGTGGGGACTAGTTCGCAAGAGACCCAGTACTTC. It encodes CSVGTSSQETQYF.

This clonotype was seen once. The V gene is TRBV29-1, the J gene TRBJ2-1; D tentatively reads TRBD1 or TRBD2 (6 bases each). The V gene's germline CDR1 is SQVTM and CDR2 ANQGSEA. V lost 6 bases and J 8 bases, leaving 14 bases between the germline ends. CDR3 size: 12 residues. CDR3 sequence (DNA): TGCAGCGTATACCTGGGGGGCGATGAGCAGTTCTTC. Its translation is CSVYLGGDEQFF.

Written as DNA, the CDR3 is TGTGCCAGCAGCTCCGCCCGAGGCCTCAATGAGCAGTTCTTC. As protein: CASSSARGLNEQFF. The J gene is TRBJ2-1, the V gene TRBV7-2; D unclear. CDR3 length: 14 residues. The V end was cut by 4 bases, the J end by 6 bases, with 13 bases between. Germline values: CDR1 SGHTA, CDR2 FQGNSA.

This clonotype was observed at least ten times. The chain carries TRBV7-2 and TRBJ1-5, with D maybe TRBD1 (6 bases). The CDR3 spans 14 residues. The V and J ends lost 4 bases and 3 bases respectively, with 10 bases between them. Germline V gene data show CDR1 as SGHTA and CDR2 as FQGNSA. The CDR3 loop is CASSSTGFNQPQHF. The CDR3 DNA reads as TGTGCCAGCAGCTCAACAGGGTTCAATCAGCCCCAGCATTTT.

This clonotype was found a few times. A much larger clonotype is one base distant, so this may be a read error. CDR3 DNA sequence: TGTGCCAGCAGTTGGACTAGCGGGAGCGGCAATGAGCAGTTCTTC. Its protein product is CASSWTSGSGNEQFF. The gene calls are TRBV12-3 or TRBV12-4 and TRBJ2-1; 13 bases fit TRBD2. V lost 4 bases to trimming and J lost 6 bases; unmatched junction nucleotides: 3. This CDR3 has 15 amino acids.

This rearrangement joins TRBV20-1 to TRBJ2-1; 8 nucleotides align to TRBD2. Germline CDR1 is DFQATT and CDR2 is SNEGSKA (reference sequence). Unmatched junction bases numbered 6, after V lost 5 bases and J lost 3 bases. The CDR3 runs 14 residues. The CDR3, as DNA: TGCAGTGCTGGGACTAGTCGGGACTACAATGAGCAGTTCTTC. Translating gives CSAGTSRDYNEQFF.

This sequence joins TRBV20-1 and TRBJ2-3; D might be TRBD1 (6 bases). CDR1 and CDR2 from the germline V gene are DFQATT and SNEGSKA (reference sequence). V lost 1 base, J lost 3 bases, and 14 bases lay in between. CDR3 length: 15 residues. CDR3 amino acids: CSARVPGVRTDTQYF. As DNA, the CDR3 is TGCAGTGCTAGAGTCCCAGGGGTCAGGACAGATACGCAGTATTTT.

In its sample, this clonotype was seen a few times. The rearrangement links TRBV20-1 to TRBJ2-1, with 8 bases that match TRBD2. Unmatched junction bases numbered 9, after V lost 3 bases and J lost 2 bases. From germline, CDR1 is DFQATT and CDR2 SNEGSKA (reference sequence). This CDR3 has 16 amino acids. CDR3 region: CSASPGTSGPYNEQFF. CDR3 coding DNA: TGCAGTGCTAGTCCGGGAACTAGCGGTCCCTACAATGAGCAGTTCTTC.

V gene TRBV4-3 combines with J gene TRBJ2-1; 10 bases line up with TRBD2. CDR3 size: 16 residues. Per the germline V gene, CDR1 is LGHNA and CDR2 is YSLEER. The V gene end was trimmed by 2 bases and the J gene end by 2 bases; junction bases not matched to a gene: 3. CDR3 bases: TGCGCCAGCAGCCAACGGACTAGCGGAACCTACAATGAGCAGTTCTTC. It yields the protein CASSQRTSGTYNEQFF.

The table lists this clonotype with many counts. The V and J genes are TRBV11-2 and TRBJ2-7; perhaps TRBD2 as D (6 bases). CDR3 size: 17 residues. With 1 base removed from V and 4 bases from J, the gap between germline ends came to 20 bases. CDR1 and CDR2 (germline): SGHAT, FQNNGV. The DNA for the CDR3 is TGTGCCAGCAGCTTAGTTCTAGGCGGGGACGGGACTTACGAGCAGTACTTC. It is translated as CASSLVLGGDGTYEQYF.

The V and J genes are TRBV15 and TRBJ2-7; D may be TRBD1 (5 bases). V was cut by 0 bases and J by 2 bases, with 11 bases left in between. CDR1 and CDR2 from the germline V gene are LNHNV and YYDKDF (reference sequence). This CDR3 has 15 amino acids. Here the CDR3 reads CATSRDRKGTYEQYF. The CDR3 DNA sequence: TGTGCCACCAGCAGAGATCGTAAGGGGACCTACGAGCAGTACTTC.

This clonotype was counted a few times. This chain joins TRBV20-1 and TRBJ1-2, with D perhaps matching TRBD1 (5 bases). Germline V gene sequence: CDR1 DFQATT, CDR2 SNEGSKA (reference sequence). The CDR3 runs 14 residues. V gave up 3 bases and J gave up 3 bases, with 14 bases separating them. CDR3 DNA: TGCAGTGCTAGTTTCCAGGGCGTTGACTATGGCTACACCTTC. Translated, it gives CSASFQGVDYGYTF.

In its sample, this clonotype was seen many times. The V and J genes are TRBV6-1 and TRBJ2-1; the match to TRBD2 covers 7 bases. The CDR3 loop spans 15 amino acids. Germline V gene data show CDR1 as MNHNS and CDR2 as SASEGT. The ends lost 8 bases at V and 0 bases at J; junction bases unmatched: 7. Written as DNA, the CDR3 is TGTGCCAGCCATGGGGGGGGTGGCTCCTACAATGAGCAGTTCTTC. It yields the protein CASHGGGGSYNEQFF.